This passage covers 11 T cell receptor beta chains from one sample sequenced in a study of cytomegalovirus exposure and HLA in healthy donors. The PCR had 60 Vbeta and 13 Jbeta primers. Some clones are missing from TCRdb's copy, which holds only in-frame ones; the method was immunoSEQ multiplex PCR. The data contain 100,000 or so clones, more than 60% of them seen just once; the ten biggest clones take up about 2.5%. Sample: PBMCs. The receptor set was obtained from a man aged 50-59 years in good health and CMV-seronegative.

A remark on this clone: Other DNA sequences within the sample encode an identical CDR3. This sequence joins TRBV30 and TRBJ1-5; D not certain. Trimming removed 2 bases at V and 4 bases at J, with 6 bases between. The CDR3 is 12 residues long. CDR1 is GTSNPN, CDR2 SVGIG, per germline (reference sequence). CDR3 sequence (DNA): TGTGCCTGGAGTACCGGGAATCAGCCCCAGCATTTT. Residues: CAWSTGNQPQHF.

The chain joins TRBV19 to TRBJ1-1; D call uncertain. Germline CDR1 is LNHDA and CDR2 is SQIVND (reference sequence). The CDR3 is made up of 14 amino acids. Trimming pared 5 bases from V and 4 bases from J, leaving 14 bases between. The CDR3 loop reads CASSGGLLGTEAFF. The CDR3 DNA is TGTGCCAGTAGTGGAGGGTTGCTGGGCACTGAAGCTTTCTTT.

Notes on this clone: A read error may produce the germline difference seen at one junction end. J is TRBJ2-7 and V is TRBV7-9; 10 nucleotides line up with TRBD1. This CDR3 has 15 amino acids. Looked up from germline, CDR1 is SEHNR and CDR2 is FQNEAQ (reference sequence). CDR3 region: CSSSLRDRGSYEQYF. In nucleotides, the CDR3 is TGTTCCAGCAGCTTACGGGACAGGGGCTCCTACGAGCAGTACTTC.

The genes are TRBV5-4 and TRBJ2-5, with a tentative D call TRBD2 (5 bases). This CDR3 contains 14 residues. Germline V gene lookup returns CDR1 SGHNT and CDR2 YYREEE (reference sequence). The V and J ends lost 0 bases and 3 bases respectively, with 9 bases between them. The CDR3 protein is CASSLGRVEETQYF. The CDR3 bases are TGTGCCAGCAGCTTGGGGCGGGTGGAAGAGACCCAGTACTTC.

The chain combines TRBV15 with TRBJ2-7, with D perhaps TRBD1 (5 bases). V lost 1 base, J lost 4 bases, and 11 bases lay in between. Germline CDR1 is LNHNV and CDR2 is YYDKDF (reference sequence). The CDR3 is 14 residues long. CDR3 sequence reads: CATSRGLGRYEQYF. CDR3 nucleotide sequence: TGTGCCACCAGCAGAGGTTTGGGGCGGTACGAGCAGTACTTC.

V usage is TRBV5-1 and J usage is TRBJ1-1, with TRBD1 as a possible D gene (5 bases). Looked up from germline, CDR1 is SGHRS and CDR2 is YFSETQ. The CDR3 spans 15 residues. Trimming left V 3 bases short and J 1 base short, with 13 bases between. This CDR3 reads CASSSGGERNTEAFF. The CDR3 DNA is TGCGCCAGCAGCTCCGGGGGGGAGAGGAACACTGAAGCTTTCTTT.

V usage is TRBV6-6 and J usage is TRBJ2-2, with 7 bases matching TRBD2. CDR3 length: 15 residues. The V segment lost 4 bases and the J segment 3 bases; nucleotides outside the gene matches: 5. The germline CDR1 and CDR2 sequences are MNHNY and SVGAGI (reference sequence). The CDR3 spells CASSWDRGDTGELFF. CDR3 nucleotides: TGTGCCAGCAGTTGGGACCGGGGGGACACCGGGGAGCTGTTTTTT.

The V call is TRBV7-2, the J call TRBJ1-2; 9 bases are a match to TRBD1. The V gene's germline CDR1 is SGHTA and CDR2 FQGNSA. The CDR3 totals 15 residues. The V segment lost 5 bases and the J segment 4 bases; nucleotides outside the gene matches: 8. In nucleotides, the CDR3 is TGTGCCAGCAGCCCCCCGGACAGGGGAGTCTATGGCTACACCTTC. As protein: CASSPPDRGVYGYTF.

The chain employs TRBV30 and TRBJ2-5, with D unresolved. Gene TRBJ2-7 matches the end of the DNA better, so the J call may be wrong. Germline lookup yields CDR1 GTSNPN and CDR2 SVGIG (reference sequence). This CDR3 region has 13 residues. For the CDR3, the DNA is TGTGCCTGGAGCCACGTCGCAAATGTCGAGCAGTACTTC. Amino acid sequence: CAWSHVANVEQYF.

This chain uses TRBV13 with TRBJ2-3; TRBD1 matches at 8 bases. The CDR3 extends over 16 amino acids. J was trimmed by 4 bases and V by 2 bases; bases with no gene match: 8. CDR1 and CDR2 from the germline V gene are PRHDT and FYEKMQ (reference sequence). As DNA, the CDR3 is TGTGCCAGCAGCTTACGTACAGGGGGGAACGCAGATACGCAGTATTTT. This sequence encodes CASSLRTGGNADTQYF.

Only one count was recorded for this clone. The V and J genes are TRBV7-9 and TRBJ2-1; the D gene is possibly TRBD1 (6 bases). This CDR3 contains 16 residues. Looked up from germline, CDR1 is SEHNR and CDR2 is FQNEAQ (reference sequence). V lost 5 bases, J lost 3 bases, and 17 bases lay in between. DNA for the CDR3: TGTGCCAGCAGCAGATCCACAGGGTCCTTCTACAATGAGCAGTTCTTC. Its translation is CASSRSTGSFYNEQFF.